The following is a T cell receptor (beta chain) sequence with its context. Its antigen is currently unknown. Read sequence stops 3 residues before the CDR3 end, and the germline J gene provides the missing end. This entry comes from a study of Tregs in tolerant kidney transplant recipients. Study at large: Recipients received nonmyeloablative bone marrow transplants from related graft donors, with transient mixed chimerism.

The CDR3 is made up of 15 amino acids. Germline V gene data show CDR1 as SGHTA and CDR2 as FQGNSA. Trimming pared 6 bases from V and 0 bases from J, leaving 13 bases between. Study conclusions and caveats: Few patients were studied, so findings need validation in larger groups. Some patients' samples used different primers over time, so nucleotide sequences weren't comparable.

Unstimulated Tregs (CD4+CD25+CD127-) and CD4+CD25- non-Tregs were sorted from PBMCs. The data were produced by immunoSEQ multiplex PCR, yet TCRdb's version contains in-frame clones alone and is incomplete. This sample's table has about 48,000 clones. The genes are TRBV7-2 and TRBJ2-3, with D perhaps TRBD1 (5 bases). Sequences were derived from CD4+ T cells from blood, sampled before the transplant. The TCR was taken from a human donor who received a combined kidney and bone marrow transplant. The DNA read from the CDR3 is TGTGCCAGCAGGGCAGGGTCCTCTAGCACAGATACG. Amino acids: CASRAGSSSTDT. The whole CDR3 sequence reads CASRAGSSSTDTQYF.